Listed here is a single T cell receptor beta chain. Its antigen is unknown. Qualities for individual bases were not recorded, and no much larger clone is one base off. Libraries were made using the immunoSEQ multiplex PCR assay. The source is immuneACCESS, and TCRdb retained only in-frame sequences with V and J called. Part of the clones is not carried over; for the studies checked, unresolved V genes explain less than half of this, and the remainder is unexplained. A total of some 44,000 clones appear in this sample, 85% to 95% of them only once. In total, the top ten clones hold roughly 0.55% of the sample. The data originate from a study of T cell changes during pregnancy in multiple sclerosis (dated by TCRdb to 2018 to 2020). Broadly, across the study: In women with multiple sclerosis, the researchers looked at how the T cell repertoire shifted as pregnancy progressed.

CDR1 and CDR2 were assigned from the germline V gene as MDHEN and SYDVKM. V loses 2 bases, J loses 0 bases, and the germline ends lie 8 bases apart. The CDR3 numbers 15 residues from cysteine through phenylalanine. The retained sequence is limited to the CDR3, 45 bases, with the frame set at the first base. The TCR sequence derives from a female donor with multiple sclerosis, enrolled in a pregnancy study. Here the chain combines TRBV28 and TRBJ1-5; the D gene is possibly TRBD1, with 5 bases matching. This specimen consisted of CD4+ T cells from peripheral blood mononuclear cells, obtained in the third trimester of pregnancy. The nucleotides read TGTGCCAGCAGTTTACCCAGGGCTAGCAATCAGCCCCAGCATTTT. The encoded protein is CASSLPRASNQPQHF.